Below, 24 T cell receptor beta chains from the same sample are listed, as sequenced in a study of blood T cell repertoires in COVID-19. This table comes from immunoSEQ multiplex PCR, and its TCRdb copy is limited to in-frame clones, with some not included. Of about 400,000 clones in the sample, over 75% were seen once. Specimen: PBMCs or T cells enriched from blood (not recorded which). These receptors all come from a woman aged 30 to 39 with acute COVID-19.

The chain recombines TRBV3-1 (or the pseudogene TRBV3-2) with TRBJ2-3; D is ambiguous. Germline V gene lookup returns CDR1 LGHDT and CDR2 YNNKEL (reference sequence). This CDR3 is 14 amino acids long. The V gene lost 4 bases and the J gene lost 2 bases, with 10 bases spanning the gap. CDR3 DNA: TGTGCCAGCAGCCCAAATGTTGTCACAGATACGCAGTATTTT. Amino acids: CASSPNVVTDTQYF.

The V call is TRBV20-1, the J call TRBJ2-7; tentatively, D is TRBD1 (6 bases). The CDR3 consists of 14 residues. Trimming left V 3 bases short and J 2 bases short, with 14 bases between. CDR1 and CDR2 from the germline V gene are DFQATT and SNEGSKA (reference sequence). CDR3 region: CSASDPDRTYEQYF. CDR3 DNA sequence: TGCAGTGCTAGTGACCCGGACAGAACCTACGAGCAGTACTTC.

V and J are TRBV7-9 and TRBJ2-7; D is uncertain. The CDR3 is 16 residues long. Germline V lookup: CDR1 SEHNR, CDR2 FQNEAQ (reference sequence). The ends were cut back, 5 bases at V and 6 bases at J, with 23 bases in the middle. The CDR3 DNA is TGTGCCAGCAGCCCGTCGTTGGTAGTTGCTCCCTCCGAGCAGTACTTC. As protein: CASSPSLVVAPSEQYF.

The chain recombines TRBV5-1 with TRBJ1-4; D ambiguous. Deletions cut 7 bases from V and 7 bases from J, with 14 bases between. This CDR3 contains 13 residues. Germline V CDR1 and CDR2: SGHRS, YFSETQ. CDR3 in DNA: TGCGCCAGCGCCCCCTTCGCTAGTGAAAAACTGTTTTTT. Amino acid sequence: CASAPFASEKLFF.

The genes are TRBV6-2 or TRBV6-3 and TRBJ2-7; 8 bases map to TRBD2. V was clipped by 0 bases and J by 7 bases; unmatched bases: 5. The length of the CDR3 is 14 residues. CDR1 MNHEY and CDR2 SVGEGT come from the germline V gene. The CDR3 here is CASSYSRGGREQYF. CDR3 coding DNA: TGTGCCAGCAGTTACTCGCGCGGGGGGCGGGAGCAGTACTTC.

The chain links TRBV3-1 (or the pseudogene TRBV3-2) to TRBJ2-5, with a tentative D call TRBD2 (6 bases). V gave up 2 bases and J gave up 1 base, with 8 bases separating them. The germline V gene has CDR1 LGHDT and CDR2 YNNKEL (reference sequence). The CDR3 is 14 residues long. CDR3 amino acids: CASSQRDFQETQYF. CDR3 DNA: TGTGCCAGCAGCCAACGGGACTTCCAAGAGACCCAGTACTTC.

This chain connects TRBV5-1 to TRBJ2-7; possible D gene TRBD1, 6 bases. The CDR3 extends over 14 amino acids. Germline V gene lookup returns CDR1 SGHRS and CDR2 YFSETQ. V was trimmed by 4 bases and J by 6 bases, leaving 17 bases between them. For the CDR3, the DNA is TGCGCCAGCAGCATAAATCCAGGGGTAGCCGAGCAGTACTTC. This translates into CASSINPGVAEQYF.

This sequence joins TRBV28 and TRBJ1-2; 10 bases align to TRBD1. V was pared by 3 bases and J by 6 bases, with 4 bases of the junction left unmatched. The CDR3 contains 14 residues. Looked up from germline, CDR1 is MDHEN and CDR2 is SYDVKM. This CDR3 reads CASSLTGGMDGYTF. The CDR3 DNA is TGTGCCAGCAGTTTGACAGGGGGCATGGATGGCTACACCTTC.

CDR3 DNA: TGCGCCAGCAGCTCGGACATCTACGAGCAGTACTTC. Encoded protein: CASSSDIYEQYF. The gene calls are TRBV5-1 and TRBJ2-7, with D perhaps matching TRBD1 (5 bases). The CDR3 runs to 12 residues. Per the germline V gene, CDR1 is SGHRS and CDR2 is YFSETQ. V was pared by 3 bases and J by 3 bases, with 7 bases between.

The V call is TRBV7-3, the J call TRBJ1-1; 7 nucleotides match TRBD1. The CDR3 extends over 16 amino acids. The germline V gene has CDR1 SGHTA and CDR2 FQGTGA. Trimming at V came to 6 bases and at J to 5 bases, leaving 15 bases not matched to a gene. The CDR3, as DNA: TGTGCCAGCAGATACGGGACAGCCCAAAGTAGGACTGAAGCTTTCTTT. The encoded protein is CASRYGTAQSRTEAFF.

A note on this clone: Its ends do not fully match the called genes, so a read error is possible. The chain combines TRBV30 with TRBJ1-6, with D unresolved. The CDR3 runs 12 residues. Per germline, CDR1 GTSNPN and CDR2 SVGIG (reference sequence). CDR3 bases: TGTGCCGGGAGACGGGGTGAATCACCCCTCCACTTT. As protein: CAGRRGESPLHF.

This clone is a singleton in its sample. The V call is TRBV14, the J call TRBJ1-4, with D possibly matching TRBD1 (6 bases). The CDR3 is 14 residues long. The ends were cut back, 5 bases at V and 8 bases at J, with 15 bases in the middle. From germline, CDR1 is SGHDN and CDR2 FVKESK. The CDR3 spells CASSMGHKTEKLFF. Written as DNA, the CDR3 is TGTGCCAGCAGCATGGGACATAAGACGGAAAAACTGTTTTTT.

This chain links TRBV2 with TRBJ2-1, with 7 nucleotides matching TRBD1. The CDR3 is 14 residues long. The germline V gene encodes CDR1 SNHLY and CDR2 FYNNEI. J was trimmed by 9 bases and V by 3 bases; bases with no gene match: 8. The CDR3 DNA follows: TGTGCCAGCAGTGACAGGGGGTTACTAGGTGAGCAGTTCTTC. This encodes CASSDRGLLGEQFF.

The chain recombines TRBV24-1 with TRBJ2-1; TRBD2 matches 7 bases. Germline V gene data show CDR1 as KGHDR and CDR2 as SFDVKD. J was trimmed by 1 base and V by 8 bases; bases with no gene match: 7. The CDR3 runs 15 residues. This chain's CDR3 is CATNKGGASYNEQFF. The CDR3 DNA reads TGTGCCACCAATAAGGGAGGGGCGTCCTACAATGAGCAGTTCTTC.

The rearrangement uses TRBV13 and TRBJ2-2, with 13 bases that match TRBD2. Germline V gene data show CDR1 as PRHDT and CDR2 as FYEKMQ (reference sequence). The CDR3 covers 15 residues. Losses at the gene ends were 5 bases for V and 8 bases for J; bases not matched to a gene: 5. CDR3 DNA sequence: TGTGCCAGCAGCGTGGGACTAGCGGGGACGGGGGAGCTGTTTTTT. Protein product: CASSVGLAGTGELFF.

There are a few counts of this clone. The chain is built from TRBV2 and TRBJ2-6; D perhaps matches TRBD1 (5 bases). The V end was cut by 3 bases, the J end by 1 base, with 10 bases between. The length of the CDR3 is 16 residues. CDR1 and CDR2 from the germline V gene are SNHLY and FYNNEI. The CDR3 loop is CASSDQGTSGANVLTF. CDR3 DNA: TGTGCCAGCAGTGATCAGGGTACTTCTGGGGCCAACGTCCTGACTTTC.

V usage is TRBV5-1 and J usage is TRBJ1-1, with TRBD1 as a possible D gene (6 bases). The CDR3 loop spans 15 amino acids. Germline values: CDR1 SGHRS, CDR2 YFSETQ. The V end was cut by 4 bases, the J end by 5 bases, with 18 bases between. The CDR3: CASSAKQGGGTEAFF. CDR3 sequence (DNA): TGCGCCAGCAGCGCCAAACAGGGAGGGGGGACTGAAGCTTTCTTT.

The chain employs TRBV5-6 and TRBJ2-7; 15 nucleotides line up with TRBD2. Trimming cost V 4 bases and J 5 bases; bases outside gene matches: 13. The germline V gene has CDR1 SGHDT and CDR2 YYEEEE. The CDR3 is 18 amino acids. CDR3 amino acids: CASSQIRRTSGGVNEQYF. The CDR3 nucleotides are TGTGCCAGCAGCCAAATTCGCAGGACTAGCGGGGGGGTCAACGAGCAGTACTTC. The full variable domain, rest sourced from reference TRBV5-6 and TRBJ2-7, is DAGVTQSPTHLIKTRGQQVTLRCSPKSGHDTVSWYQQALGQGPQFIFQYYEEEERQRGNFPDRFSGHQFPNYSSELNVNALLLGDSALYLCASSQIRRTSGGVNEQYFGPGTRLTVT.

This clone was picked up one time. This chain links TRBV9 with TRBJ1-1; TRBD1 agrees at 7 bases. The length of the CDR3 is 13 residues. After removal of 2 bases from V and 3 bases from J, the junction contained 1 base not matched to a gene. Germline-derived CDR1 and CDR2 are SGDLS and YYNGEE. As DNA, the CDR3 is TGTGCCAGCAGCGTCCAGGGGGACACTGAAGCTTTCTTT. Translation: CASSVQGDTEAFF.

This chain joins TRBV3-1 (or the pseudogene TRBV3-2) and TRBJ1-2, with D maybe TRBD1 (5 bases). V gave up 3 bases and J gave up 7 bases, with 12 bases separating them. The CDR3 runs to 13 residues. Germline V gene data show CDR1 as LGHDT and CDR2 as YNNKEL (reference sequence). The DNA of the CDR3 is TGTGCCAGCAGCCATCCAGGGTTCGTTGGCTACACCTTC. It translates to CASSHPGFVGYTF.

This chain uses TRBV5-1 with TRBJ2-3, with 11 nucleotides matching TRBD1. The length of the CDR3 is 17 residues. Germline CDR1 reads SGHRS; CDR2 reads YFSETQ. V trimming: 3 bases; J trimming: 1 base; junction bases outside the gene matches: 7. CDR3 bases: TGCGCCAGCAGCTCCCTGTGGGGACAGGGGGGCACAGATACGCAGTATTTT. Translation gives CASSSLWGQGGTDTQYF.

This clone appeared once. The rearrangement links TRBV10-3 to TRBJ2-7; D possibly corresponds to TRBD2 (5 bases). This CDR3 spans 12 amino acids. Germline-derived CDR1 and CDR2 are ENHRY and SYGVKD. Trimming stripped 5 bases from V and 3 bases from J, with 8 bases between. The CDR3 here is CAISNRDYEQYF. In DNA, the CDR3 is TGTGCCATCAGTAACCGGGACTACGAGCAGTACTTC.

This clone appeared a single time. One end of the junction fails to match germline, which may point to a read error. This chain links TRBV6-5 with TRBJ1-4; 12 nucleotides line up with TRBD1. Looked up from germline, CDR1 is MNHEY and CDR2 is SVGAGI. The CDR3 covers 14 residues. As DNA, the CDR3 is TGTGCCAGCAAGTGGGACGGGACAGGGGGCACCCTGATTTTT. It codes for CASKWDGTGGTLIF.

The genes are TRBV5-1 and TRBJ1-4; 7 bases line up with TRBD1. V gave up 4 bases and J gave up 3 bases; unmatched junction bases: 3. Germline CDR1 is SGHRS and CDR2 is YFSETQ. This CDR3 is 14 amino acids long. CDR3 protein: CASSPTGANEKLFF. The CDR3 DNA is TGCGCCAGCAGCCCAACAGGGGCTAATGAAAAACTGTTTTTT.